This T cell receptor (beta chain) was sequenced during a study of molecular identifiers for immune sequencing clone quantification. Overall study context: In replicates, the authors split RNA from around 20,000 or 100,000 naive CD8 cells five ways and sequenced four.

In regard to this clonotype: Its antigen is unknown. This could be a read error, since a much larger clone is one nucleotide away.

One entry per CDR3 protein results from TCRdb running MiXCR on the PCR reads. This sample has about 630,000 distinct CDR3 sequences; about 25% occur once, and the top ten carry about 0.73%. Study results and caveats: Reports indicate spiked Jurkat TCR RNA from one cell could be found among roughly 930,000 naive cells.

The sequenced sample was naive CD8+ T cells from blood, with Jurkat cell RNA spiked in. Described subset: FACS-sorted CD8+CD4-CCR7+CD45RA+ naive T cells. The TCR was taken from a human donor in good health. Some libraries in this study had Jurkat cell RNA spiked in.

The DNA for the CDR3 is TGTGCCAGTATAGGGGGCGCGAGCACTGAAGCTTTCTTT. Translating gives CASIGGASTEAFF. This sequence joins TRBV6-5 and TRBJ1-1, with 7 positions matching TRBD1. The CDR3 totals 13 residues. Germline CDR1 is MNHEY and CDR2 is SVGAGI. V trimming: 9 bases; J trimming: 4 bases; junction bases outside the gene matches: 8.